The 23 T cell receptor beta chains below were found in one sample sequenced in a study of neoadjuvant anti-PD-1 for oral cavity cancer. Sequencing used immunoSEQ multiplex PCR; TCRdb keeps in-frame clones, though not all of them. This table has about 6,600 clones, 40% to 55% appearing once. The starting material was tumor tissue, obtained before nivolumab (anti-PD-1) treatment. The source of these receptors is a person aged 40-85 years with oral cavity squamous cell carcinoma.

V gene TRBV6-1 combines with J gene TRBJ1-2; D gene ambiguous. CDR1 is MNHNS and CDR2 is SASEGT in the germline V gene. The CDR3 has 15 residues. Trimming shortened V by 5 bases and J by 0 bases, and 13 bases separated the two germline ends. The CDR3 protein is CASSSVGNSNYGYTF. CDR3 DNA: TGTGCCAGCAGTTCTGTCGGAAATTCTAACTATGGCTACACCTTC.

The CDR3 spells CASSAQTGELFF. The CDR3 DNA reads TGTGCCAGCAGCGCCCAGACCGGGGAGCTGTTTTTT. V gene TRBV11-3 combines with J gene TRBJ2-2; D is ambiguous. Germline CDR1 SGHNT, CDR2 YENEEA. V was pared by 5 bases and J by 5 bases, with 6 bases between. The CDR3 loop spans 12 amino acids.

This clone occurred a few times. The gene calls are TRBV29-1 and TRBJ1-1; no firm D call. V lost 2 bases and J lost 4, with 11 bases in between. This CDR3 has 13 amino acids. Germline lookup yields CDR1 SQVTM and CDR2 ANQGSEA. CDR3 region: CSVEPALATEAFF. The CDR3 DNA reads as TGCAGCGTTGAACCAGCTTTGGCCACTGAAGCTTTCTTT.

The genes are TRBV5-1 and TRBJ2-5, with 15 bases fitting TRBD2. The germline gives CDR1 SGHRS, CDR2 YFSETQ. This CDR3 has 19 amino acids. Losses at the gene ends were 0 bases for V and 0 bases for J; bases not matched to a gene: 6. The CDR3 loop is CASSLAPGLAGGYQETQYF. In nucleotides, the CDR3 is TGCGCCAGCAGCTTGGCCCCAGGACTAGCGGGGGGGTACCAAGAGACCCAGTACTTC.

The chain employs TRBV13 and TRBJ2-7; D gene unclear. The length of the CDR3 is 12 residues. Germline loops: CDR1 PRHDT, CDR2 FYEKMQ (reference sequence). The ends were cut back, 5 bases at V and 6 bases at J, with 11 bases in the middle. CDR3 nucleotide sequence: TGTGCCAGCAGCAACCCCGTGGGCGAGCAGTACTTC. It translates to CASSNPVGEQYF.

This clone showed up just a few times. The V call is TRBV5-8, the J call TRBJ1-3, with a possible D match to TRBD1 (5 bases). Looked up from germline, CDR1 is SGHTS and CDR2 is YDEGEE. This CDR3 is built from 14 residues. The V and J ends lost 2 bases and 1 base respectively, with 7 bases between them. In nucleotides, the CDR3 is TGTGCCAGCAGCTTAGGGGTGTCTGGAAACACCATATATTTT. Its protein product is CASSLGVSGNTIYF.

Relative to its sample, this clone is medium-sized (0.01 to 0.1%). The rearrangement joins TRBV7-2 to TRBJ2-3, with 8 bases fitting TRBD1. V gave up 1 base and J gave up 2 bases; unmatched junction bases: 5. CDR1 is SGHTA, CDR2 FQGNSA, per germline. The CDR3 has 16 amino acids. Here the CDR3 reads CASSLDQGAITDTQYF. The CDR3 coding sequence is TGTGCCAGCAGCTTAGATCAGGGGGCGATCACAGATACGCAGTATTTT.

This chain connects TRBV10-3 to TRBJ1-1; 9 bases match TRBD1. This CDR3 comprises 13 residues. Germline trimming cut 6 bases from V and 5 bases from J; bases unmatched to any gene: 4. CDR1 is ENHRY, CDR2 SYGVKD, per germline. CDR3 amino acids: CAISRDRVTEAFF. Here the CDR3 DNA reads TGTGCCATCAGCCGGGACAGGGTAACTGAAGCTTTCTTT.

The chain has TRBV7-6 and TRBJ2-7; no clear D gene. This CDR3 region has 14 residues. Germline V gene data show CDR1 as SGHVS and CDR2 as FNYEAQ. V gave up 2 bases and J gave up 6 bases, with 14 bases separating them. The CDR3 sequence: CASSLYLPPVEQYF. CDR3 sequence (DNA): TGTGCCAGCAGCTTATATCTCCCTCCGGTCGAGCAGTACTTC.

The gene calls are TRBV4-3 and TRBJ1-6; no firm D call. V shed 0 bases and J shed 0 bases, with 12 bases lying between them. Per the germline V gene, CDR1 is LGHNA and CDR2 is YSLEER. The CDR3 totals 18 residues. The CDR3 DNA is TGCGCCAGCAGCCAAGAATTGCTCGGCGGCTCCTATAATTCACCCCTCCACTTT. This codes for CASSQELLGGSYNSPLHF.

This chain uses TRBV6-6 with TRBJ2-3, with no clear D. The CDR3 sequence is 13 residues long. Trimming left V 2 bases short and J 6 bases short, with 9 bases between. The germline gives CDR1 MNHNY, CDR2 SVGAGI (reference sequence). The CDR3 protein is CASSYLGADTQYF. Here the CDR3 DNA reads TGTGCCAGCAGTTACCTGGGTGCGGATACGCAGTATTTT.

This clone appeared a few times. The chain combines TRBV25-1 with TRBJ2-1, with D perhaps TRBD1 (6 bases). V was cut by 11 bases and J by 3 bases, with 14 bases left in between. The CDR3 sequence is 13 residues long. CDR1 is MGHDK and CDR2 is SYGVNS in the germline V gene. The CDR3 spells CASGSRGYNEQFF. The CDR3 DNA follows: TGTGCCTCAGGTAGCAGGGGCTACAATGAGCAGTTCTTC.

This chain connects TRBV20-1 to TRBJ1-1; D uncertain. Per the germline V gene, CDR1 is DFQATT and CDR2 is SNEGSKA (reference sequence). The CDR3 consists of 11 residues. V dropped 3 bases and J dropped 1 base, with 3 bases sitting between them. The CDR3 here is CSARENTEAFF. CDR3 coding DNA: TGCAGTGCTAGGGAGAACACTGAAGCTTTCTTT.

This rearrangement joins TRBV6-1 to TRBJ2-7; D is perhaps TRBD1 or TRBD2 (5 bases each). CDR3 length: 15 amino acids. The germline V gene encodes CDR1 MNHNS and CDR2 SASEGT. V was trimmed by 6 bases and J by 0 bases, leaving 15 bases between them. CDR3 in amino acids: CASSRGSTFSYEQYF. The CDR3 DNA is TGTGCCAGCAGCCGGGGCAGCACTTTCTCCTACGAGCAGTACTTC.

This clone has only a few counts. DNA for the CDR3: TGCGCCAGCAGCCTTCGCCCCTGGGACACTGAAGCTTTCTTT. Amino acids: CASSLRPWDTEAFF. V is TRBV5-1 and J is TRBJ1-1, with D unclear. This CDR3 has 14 amino acids. The germline CDR1 and CDR2 sequences are SGHRS and YFSETQ. V lost 4 bases and J 3 bases, leaving 13 bases between the germline ends.

The sample holds one count of this clone. The chain couples TRBV11-2 to TRBJ1-6; D remains ambiguous. Trimming left V 1 base short and J 11 bases short, with 15 bases between. Germline CDR1 SGHAT, CDR2 FQNNGV. The CDR3 contains 15 residues. For the CDR3, the DNA is TGTGCCAGCAGCTTAGTCATGGCAGTTGGAACACCCCTCCACTTT. This translates into CASSLVMAVGTPLHF. Filled out from reference TRBV11-2 and TRBJ1-6, the complete variable domain reads EAGVAQSPRYKIIEKRQSVAFWCNPISGHATLYWYQQILGQGPKLLIQFQNNGVVDDSQLPKDRFSAERLKGVDSTLKIQPAKLEDSAVYLCASSLVMAVGTPLHFGNGTRLTVT.

The chain is built from TRBV27 and TRBJ2-3, with 9 bases identical to TRBD1. After removal of 6 bases from V and 5 bases from J, the junction contained 9 bases not matched to a gene. This CDR3 comprises 15 residues. Germline CDR1 is MNHEY and CDR2 is SMNVEV (reference sequence). The CDR3 region is CASRVTGGDLDTQYF. CDR3 DNA sequence: TGTGCCAGCAGGGTTACAGGGGGCGATTTAGATACGCAGTATTTT.

The chain employs TRBV19 and TRBJ1-1, with unresolved D. Germline V CDR1 and CDR2: LNHDA, SQIVND (reference sequence). The V gene lost 4 bases and the J gene lost 4 bases, with 13 bases spanning the gap. The CDR3 sequence is 14 residues long. The CDR3 region has the DNA TGTGCCAGTAGTAAAGCCCGCGGGGTCACTGAAGCTTTCTTT. This translates into CASSKARGVTEAFF.

The chain links TRBV4-3 to TRBJ2-2; no reliable D call. Germline assignment: CDR1 LGHNA and CDR2 YSLEER. The CDR3 is made up of 16 amino acids. V lost 0 bases and J lost 5, with 13 bases in between. The CDR3: CASSQEIGRGTGELFF. Here the CDR3 DNA reads TGCGCCAGCAGCCAAGAGATAGGGCGTGGGACCGGGGAGCTGTTTTTT.

By sample share, this clone is medium-sized. V gene TRBV10-3 combines with J gene TRBJ2-3; 10 bases are shared with TRBD2. The CDR3 loop spans 14 amino acids. V trimming: 7 bases; J trimming: 2 bases; junction bases outside the gene matches: 3. Germline CDR1 reads ENHRY; CDR2 reads SYGVKD. The CDR3 DNA sequence: TGTGCCATCACCGGGACTAGCGACACAGATACGCAGTATTTT. Translated, it gives CAITGTSDTDTQYF.

This chain connects TRBV7-8 to TRBJ1-6, with a possible D match to TRBD1 (5 bases). The length of the CDR3 is 14 residues. CDR1 and CDR2 from the germline V gene are SGHVS and FQNEAQ. V was trimmed by 0 bases and J by 9 bases, leaving 9 bases between them. This CDR3 reads CASSLAGLSSPLHF. CDR3 bases: TGTGCCAGCAGCTTAGCGGGGCTCAGTTCACCCCTCCACTTT.

This clone is medium-sized by share. This chain links TRBV7-9 with TRBJ2-5, with D tentatively TRBD1 or TRBD2 (7 bases each). This CDR3 comprises 14 residues. Trimming removed 4 bases from V and 5 bases from J, with 14 bases in between. Germline V lookup: CDR1 SEHNR, CDR2 FQNEAQ (reference sequence). CDR3 DNA sequence: TGTGCCAGCAGCTGGGGGACAGCGGGGGAGACCCAGTACTTC. Its protein is CASSWGTAGETQYF.

The gene calls are TRBV9 and TRBJ2-1, with TRBD1 matching over 7 bases. V lost 4 bases, J lost 2 bases, and 6 bases stayed unmatched. CDR1 SGDLS and CDR2 YYNGEE come from the germline V gene. The CDR3 covers 15 residues. The CDR3 is CASSPRDSAYNEQFF. CDR3 nucleotides: TGTGCCAGCAGCCCGAGGGACAGCGCCTACAATGAGCAGTTCTTC.